Each of the 11 T cell receptor beta chains below was sequenced from the same sample in a study of OX40 agonist ivuxolimab in advanced cancers. Profiling relied on immunoSEQ multiplex PCR, and the TCRdb table lists in-frame clones only, not all of them. The table lists about 32,000 clones, over 60% of them singletons, with around 25% in the top ten. The source was CD4+ or CD8+ T cells sorted from blood, collected in a trial of the OX40 agonist ivuxolimab. The receptors were gathered from an adult with an advanced solid tumor such as melanoma, head and neck, liver or kidney cancer.

This rearrangement joins TRBV19 to TRBJ1-2; D ambiguous. This CDR3 comprises 12 residues. CDR1 LNHDA and CDR2 SQIVND come from the germline V gene (reference sequence). Trimming shortened V by 7 bases and J by 6 bases, and 12 bases separated the two germline ends. In DNA, the CDR3 is TGTGCCAGTACCAAGGGAAATAATGGCTACACCTTC. As protein: CASTKGNNGYTF.

J is TRBJ1-2 and V is TRBV13; D is unresolved. The V end lost 3 bases, the J end lost 6 bases, and 17 bases lay between the germline ends. The CDR3 length is 15 residues. CDR1 and CDR2 from the germline V gene are PRHDT and FYEKMQ (reference sequence). CDR3 loop: CASSLESWVRDGYTF. CDR3 sequence (DNA): TGTGCCAGCAGCTTGGAGTCCTGGGTTCGCGATGGCTACACCTTC.

The rearrangement links TRBV4-1 to TRBJ1-4; weak D call: TRBD1 (6 bases). Trimming pared 0 bases from V and 11 bases from J, leaving 10 bases between. Germline V CDR1 and CDR2: MGHRA, YSYEKL. This CDR3 is built from 13 residues. The CDR3 DNA follows: TGCGCCAGCAGCCAAGATACGGGGGCTAAACTGTTTTTT. Translated, it gives CASSQDTGAKLFF.

The chain recombines TRBV19 with TRBJ2-5; 10 bases match TRBD1. J gave up 5 bases and V 5 bases, and 8 bases lay outside the gene matches. This CDR3 region has 15 residues. The germline gives CDR1 LNHDA, CDR2 SQIVND (reference sequence). The CDR3 DNA follows: TGTGCCAGTAGTGATCGGACAGGGGGAACGGAGACCCAGTACTTC. It yields the protein CASSDRTGGTETQYF.

V usage is TRBV5-1 and J usage is TRBJ1-5; D is unclear. This CDR3 contains 16 residues. Germline assignment: CDR1 SGHRS and CDR2 YFSETQ. Trimming removed 4 bases at V and 2 bases at J, with 16 bases between. The CDR3 loop reads CASSPGLGSGNQPQHF. The CDR3 nucleotides read TGCGCCAGCAGCCCCGGACTAGGGTCCGGCAATCAGCCCCAGCATTTT.

This chain joins TRBV7-3 and TRBJ1-1; D unresolved. Trimming left V 4 bases short and J 4 bases short, with 16 bases between. CDR1 SGHTA and CDR2 FQGTGA come from the germline V gene. This CDR3 region has 15 residues. The CDR3 is CASSSQTQPGTEAFF. The CDR3 nucleotides read TGTGCCAGCAGCTCCCAGACACAACCGGGCACTGAAGCTTTCTTT.

This clone appeared a few times. This sequence joins TRBV11-2 and TRBJ2-7; maybe TRBD1 (6 bases). V lost 1 base to trimming and J lost 0 bases, with 7 bases between them. The germline CDR1 and CDR2 sequences are SGHAT and FQNNGV. The CDR3 is 14 residues long. CDR3 in DNA: TGTGCCAGCAGCTTAGGGGGGCCCTCCTACGAGCAGTACTTC. The encoded protein is CASSLGGPSYEQYF.

This rearrangement joins TRBV6-1 to TRBJ1-6; no clear D. V was shortened by 5 bases and J by 7 bases, with 12 bases between the two germline ends. Germline lookup yields CDR1 MNHNS and CDR2 SASEGT. This CDR3 comprises 14 residues. The CDR3 reads CASSKTTTNSPLHF. CDR3 DNA: TGTGCCAGCAGTAAGACAACTACGAATTCACCCCTCCACTTT.

This chain links TRBV19 with TRBJ1-5; D possibly corresponds to TRBD1 (5 bases). The CDR3 contains 15 residues. Deletions cut 3 bases from V and 0 bases from J, with 9 bases between. The germline gives CDR1 LNHDA, CDR2 SQIVND (reference sequence). The DNA of the CDR3 is TGTGCCAGTAGTATTAGGGGCTATAGCAATCAGCCCCAGCATTTT. Translating it yields CASSIRGYSNQPQHF. The complete variable domain, with remaining parts taken from reference TRBV19 and TRBJ1-5, reads DGGITQSPKYLFRKEGQNVTLSCEQNLNHDAMYWYRQDPGQGLRLIYYSQIVNDFQKGDIAEGYSVSREKKESFPLTVTSAQKNPTAFYLCASSIRGYSNQPQHFGDGTRLSIL.

CDR3 amino acids: CASSLKTPLHF. Here the CDR3 DNA reads TGTGCCAGCAGTTTAAAAACCCCCCTCCACTTT. The chain uses TRBV28 and TRBJ1-6; D remains unclear. The V and J ends lost 2 bases and 13 bases respectively, with 6 bases between them. Germline V lookup: CDR1 MDHEN, CDR2 SYDVKM. There are 11 residues in the CDR3.

The genes are TRBV4-2 and TRBJ1-1; D gene unclear. V lost 1 base and J 4 bases, leaving 7 bases between the germline ends. CDR3 length: 13 residues. Per the germline V gene, CDR1 is LGHNA and CDR2 is YNFKEQ. The DNA of the CDR3 is TGTGCCAGCAGCCAAGGCGTCTCCACTGAAGCTTTCTTT. It encodes CASSQGVSTEAFF.